The rows below give T cell receptor beta chains drawn from one sample of a study of cytotoxic CD8 clonotypes in ibrutinib-treated CLL. Sequenced by immunoSEQ multiplex PCR; TCRdb stores in-frame clones only, minus some. Among 35,000 to 45,000 clones listed, 60% to 80% were seen once. This specimen was PBMCs, taken after 12 months of ibrutinib treatment. Receptors were obtained from a human donor with chronic lymphocytic leukemia. Each CDR3 is given with its conserved first and last residue. Fields, in order: J gene, V gene, clone size, D gene, CDR3 protein, CDR3 DNA. D genes are given only for firm matches. Part of the rows lack a size; the others show once, few, many or a class for expanded clones.

>TRBJ2-1|TRBV5-6|once|TRBD2
CASSSGLASSYNEQFF
TGTGCCAGCAGTTCTGGACTAGCCAGCTCCTACAATGAGCAGTTCTTC
>TRBJ1-2|TRBV7-7|once|NA
CASSEKPPKGYGYTF
TGTGCCAGCAGCGAAAAGCCGCCCAAGGGCTATGGCTACACCTTC
>TRBJ1-2|TRBV5-1|NA|NA
CASSVSGTVNGYTF
TGCGCCAGCAGCGTATCCGGGACGGTAAATGGCTACACCTTC
>TRBJ1-2|TRBV18|NA|NA
CASSSGERYYGYTF
TGTGCCAGCTCATCCGGAGAGAGGTACTACGGCTACACCTTC
>TRBJ2-1|TRBV7-9|NA|TRBD2
CASSLTSGNYNEQFF
TGTGCCAGCAGCTTGACTAGCGGGAACTACAATGAGCAGTTCTTC
>TRBJ2-5|TRBV28|few|NA
CASGQLTETQYF
TGTGCCAGCGGACAGCTCACGGAGACCCAGTACTTC
>TRBJ2-3|TRBV6-6|NA|NA
CASRLSSGGGDTQYF
TGTGCCAGCAGATTATCTAGCGGAGGGGGGGATACGCAGTATTTT
>TRBJ1-2|TRBV19|NA|NA
CATTGRINYGYTF
TGTGCCACAACTGGGCGTATTAACTATGGCTACACCTTC
>TRBJ1-1|TRBV29-1|NA|TRBD1
CSGELQGVSNTEAFF
TGCAGCGGCGAGCTCCAGGGGGTTAGCAACACTGAAGCTTTCTTT
>TRBJ2-1|TRBV6-4|NA|TRBD2
CASSGAGLAGGPSSYNEQFF
TGTGCCAGCAGCGGGGCTGGACTAGCGGGAGGTCCGAGCTCCTACAATGAGCAGTTCTTC
>TRBJ2-7|TRBV5-1|NA|NA
CASSGGQRQVNEQYF
TGCGCCAGCAGCGGCGGACAGAGGCAGGTAAACGAGCAGTACTTC
>TRBJ1-2|TRBV29-1|NA|TRBD1
CSAGRQGVNYGYTF
TGCAGCGCTGGCAGACAGGGGGTTAACTATGGCTACACCTTC
>TRBJ2-7|TRBV11-2|NA|TRBD1
CASSPRDRRYEQYF
TGTGCCAGCAGCCCTCGGGACAGGCGCTACGAGCAGTACTTC
>TRBJ1-3|TRBV4-1|NA|NA
CASSRTGFFDTIYF
TGCGCCAGCAGCCGTACAGGGTTTTTCGACACCATATATTTT
>TRBJ1-5|TRBV28|NA|TRBD1
CASSQGTGRGYSNQPQHF
TGTGCCAGCAGTCAAGGGACAGGGCGAGGGTATAGCAATCAGCCCCAGCATTTT
>TRBJ1-5|TRBV7-8|NA|TRBD1
CASNRGGNQPQHF
TGTGCCAGCAACAGGGGAGGCAATCAGCCCCAGCATTTT
>TRBJ1-1|TRBV7-2|NA|NA
CASSLTANTEAFF
TGTGCCAGCAGCCTTACGGCGAACACTGAAGCTTTCTTT
>TRBJ2-7|TRBV28|NA|TRBD1
CASSSTGGKDEQYF
TGTGCCAGCAGTTCGACAGGGGGAAAGGACGAGCAGTACTTC
>TRBJ2-7|TRBV5-1|once|TRBD2
CASSLVSGRTYEQYF
TGCGCCAGCAGCTTGGTTAGCGGGAGAACCTACGAGCAGTACTTC
>TRBJ2-1|TRBV27|once|TRBD1
CASSPQGTYNEQFF
TGTGCCAGCAGCCCACAGGGGACCTACAATGAGCAGTTCTTC
>TRBJ2-4|TRBV5-5|NA|NA
CASSLGGDIQYF
TGTGCCAGCAGCTTGGGGGGTGACATTCAGTACTTC
>TRBJ1-2|TRBV2|few|TRBD1
CASRGQGDYGYTF
TGTGCCAGCAGGGGACAGGGTGACTATGGCTACACCTTC
>TRBJ2-5|TRBV10-3|NA|TRBD1
CAISDFQGARETQYF
TGTGCCATCAGTGACTTCCAGGGGGCGCGGGAGACCCAGTACTTC
>TRBJ2-7|TRBV7-9|NA|TRBD2
CASSPERSGRAREQYF
TGTGCCAGCAGCCCCGAGCGGAGCGGGAGGGCCCGGGAGCAGTACTTC
>TRBJ2-3|TRBV6-1|NA|NA
CASGLGYTDTQYF
TGTGCCTCTGGACTCGGATACACAGATACGCAGTATTTT